This T cell receptor beta chain was captured in a study of technical replicates of blood from a handful of donors. TCRdb's table, derived via immunoSEQ multiplex PCR, lists solely in-frame clones and lacks some. The table includes around 30,000 clones, about 92% detected once. The CDR3 runs to 15 residues. V lost 6 bases and J lost 4; bases outside the gene matches: 6. The germline CDR1 and CDR2 sequences are SNHLY and FYNNEI. The source is a human donor in good health. Some clones in this sample may be carry-over from other donors' samples. Sequenced: PBMCs. This chain links TRBV2 with TRBJ2-7; 13 nucleotides line up with TRBD2. The chain's CDR3 is CASSKGLAGPYEQYF. In DNA, the CDR3 is TGTGCCAGCAGCAAGGGACTAGCGGGACCTTACGAGCAGTACTTC.